Listed here is a single T cell receptor (beta chain). The method was immunoSEQ multiplex PCR; TCRdb's version includes in-frame clones alone and lacks a portion of them. Here the sample spans about 130,000 clones, approximately 90% being singletons. These data are taken from a study of control samples from healthy donors and cancer patients. The CDR3 covers 17 residues. The V gene lost 2 bases and the J gene lost 10 bases, with 26 bases spanning the gap. The germline V gene has CDR1 MNHEY and CDR2 SVGEGT. The V and J genes are TRBV6-2 or TRBV6-3 and TRBJ1-1; D is possibly TRBD1 (6 bases). The sequence was obtained from a man aged 18 to 29 in good health. Sequenced material: blood. This chain's CDR3 is CASSYRVSWTGHQGAFF. The CDR3 DNA follows: TGTGCCAGCAGTTACCGAGTATCGTGGACGGGACACCAGGGAGCTTTCTTT.